The entry that follows covers one T cell receptor (beta chain) sequence. Its matching antigen is unknown. Sequencing used immunoSEQ multiplex PCR; TCRdb keeps in-frame clones, though not all of them. This table has 50,000 to 70,000 clones, 80% to 90% appearing once. Regarding time point: week 35, safety follow-up. Every vaccine dose comprised 300 ug of mutant IDH1 20-mer peptide plus topical imiquimod. The data belong to a study of a mutant IDH1 vaccine in newly diagnosed glioma. About the research overall: Vaccine dosing followed radiotherapy by 4-6 weeks, or accompanied temozolomide cycles.

Germline V gene lookup returns CDR1 LNHDA and CDR2 SQIVND (reference sequence). V shed 9 bases and J 0 bases; nucleotides not matched to a gene: 2. This CDR3 is 15 amino acids long. The receptor's source is a man between 40 and 49 years old with glioma. The sequencing used PBMCs, collected from a glioma patient whose treatment included an IDH1 peptide vaccine. This chain links TRBV19 with TRBJ2-2; 12 positions match TRBD2. Written as DNA, the CDR3 is TGTGCCAGCACTAGCGGGAGGACGAACACCGGGGAGCTGTTTTTT. It is translated as CASTSGRTNTGELFF.